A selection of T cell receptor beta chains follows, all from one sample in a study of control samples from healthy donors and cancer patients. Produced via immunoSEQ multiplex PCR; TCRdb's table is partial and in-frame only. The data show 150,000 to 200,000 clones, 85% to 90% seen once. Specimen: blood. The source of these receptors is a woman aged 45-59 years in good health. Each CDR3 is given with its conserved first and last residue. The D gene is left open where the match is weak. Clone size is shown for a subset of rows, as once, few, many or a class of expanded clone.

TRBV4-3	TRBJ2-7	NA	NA	CASSSLESPYEQYF	TGCGCCAGCAGCTCCCTTGAAAGTCCGTACGAGCAGTACTTC
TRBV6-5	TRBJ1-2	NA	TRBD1	CASSSPRTGKGYTF	TGTGCCAGCAGTTCACCCAGGACAGGGAAAGGCTACACCTTC
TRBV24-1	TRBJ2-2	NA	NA	CATSNSGGTGELFF	TGTGCCACCTCAAACAGCGGTGGCACCGGGGAGCTGTTTTTT
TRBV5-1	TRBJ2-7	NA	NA	CASSPTGSYEQYF	TGCGCCAGCAGCCCGACGGGGTCTTACGAGCAGTACTTC
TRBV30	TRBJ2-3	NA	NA	CAWSALGISTDTQYF	TGTGCCTGGAGTGCTCTGGGAATTTCGACAGATACGCAGTATTTT
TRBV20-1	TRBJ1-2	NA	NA	CSTRGDYGYTF	TGCAGCACCAGGGGTGACTATGGCTACACCTTC
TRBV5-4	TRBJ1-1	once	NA	CASSLAGNPEAFF	TGTGCCAGCAGCTTGGCGGGGAACCCTGAAGCTTTCTTT
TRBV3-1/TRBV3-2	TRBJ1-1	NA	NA	CASSQEGVGNTEAFF	TGTGCCAGCAGCCAAGAGGGGGTGGGCAACACTGAAGCTTTCTTT
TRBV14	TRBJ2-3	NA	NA	CASSQQGLSTDTQYF	TGTGCCAGCAGCCAACAGGGGTTGAGCACAGATACGCAGTATTTT
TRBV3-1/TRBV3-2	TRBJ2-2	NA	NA	CASSQAPRELFF	TGTGCCAGCAGCCAAGCGCCTCGGGAGCTGTTTTTT
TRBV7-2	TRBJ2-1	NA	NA	CASSLQGSYNEQFF	TGTGCCAGCAGCCTACAGGGCTCCTACAATGAGCAGTTCTTC
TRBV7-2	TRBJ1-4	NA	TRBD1	CASSLQQGAGEKLFF	TGTGCCAGCAGCTTACAACAGGGGGCAGGGGAAAAACTGTTTTTT
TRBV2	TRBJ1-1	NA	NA	CASREQEITEAFF	TGTGCCAGCAGGGAACAGGAAATCACTGAAGCTTTCTTT
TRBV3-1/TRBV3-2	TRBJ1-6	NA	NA	CASTPDGGGNSPLHF	TGTGCCAGCACCCCAGACGGAGGAGGGAATTCACCCCTCCACTTT
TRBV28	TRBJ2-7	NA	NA	CASSSPGRPKFSPYEQYF	TGTGCCAGCAGCTCTCCGGGACGCCCCAAATTCTCTCCCTACGAGCAGTACTTC
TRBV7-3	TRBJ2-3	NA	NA	CASSRFDTQYF	TGTGCCAGCAGCCGGTTCGATACGCAGTATTTT
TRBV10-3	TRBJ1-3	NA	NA	CAISGSSGNTIYF	TGTGCCATCTCCGGGAGCTCTGGAAACACCATATATTTT
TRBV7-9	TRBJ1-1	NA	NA	CASSPISGHTEAFF	TGTGCCAGCAGCCCCATCTCCGGGCACACTGAAGCTTTCTTT
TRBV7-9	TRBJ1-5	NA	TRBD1	CASSSGQGEQPQHF	TGTGCCAGCAGCTCGGGACAGGGGGAGCAGCCCCAGCATTTT
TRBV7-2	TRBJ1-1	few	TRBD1	CATRTGGGNTEAFF	TGTGCCACCAGGACAGGGGGGGGGAACACTGAAGCTTTCTTT
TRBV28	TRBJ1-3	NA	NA	CASSLVGFGNTIYF	TGTGCCAGCAGTTTGGTAGGGTTTGGAAACACCATATATTTT
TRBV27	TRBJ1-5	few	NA	CASSLARTEYSNQPQHF	TGTGCCAGCAGTTTGGCCCGGACAGAATATAGCAATCAGCCCCAGCATTTT
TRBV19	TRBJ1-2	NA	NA	CASTVEPRSLGGYTF	TGTGCCAGTACCGTCGAGCCCCGTTCCCTAGGGGGCTACACCTTC
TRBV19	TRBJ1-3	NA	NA	CASSPPPSGNTIYF	TGTGCCAGTAGCCCCCCGCCCTCTGGAAACACCATATATTTT
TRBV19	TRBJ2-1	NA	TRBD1	CASSSHNGGRGTYNEQFF	TGTGCCAGTAGTTCCCACAACGGCGGCAGGGGGACCTACAATGAGCAGTTCTTC
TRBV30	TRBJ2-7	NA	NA	CAWSVPNYEQYF	TGTGCCTGGAGTGTACCTAACTACGAGCAGTACTTC
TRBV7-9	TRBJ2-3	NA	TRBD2	CASSPLAGGSGADTQYF	TGTGCCAGCAGCCCTCTCGCGGGAGGCTCAGGGGCAGATACGCAGTATTTT
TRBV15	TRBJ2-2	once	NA	CATSRGQAVGTGELFF	TGTGCCACCAGCAGAGGACAGGCGGTGGGCACCGGGGAGCTGTTTTTT
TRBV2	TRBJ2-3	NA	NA	CASSEIGADTQYF	TGTGCCAGCAGTGAAATTGGGGCAGATACGCAGTATTTT
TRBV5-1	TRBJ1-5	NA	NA	CASSLASKTINRGNQPQHF	TGCGCCAGCAGCTTGGCCAGCAAAACTATCAATAGGGGCAATCAGCCCCAGCATTTT